Detailed here is one T cell receptor beta chain. No cognate antigen has been identified for it. The input lacks base qualities; no much larger clone sits a single base away. For deep sequencing of PBMC libraries, mostly roughly 520 ng of input genomic DNA was used, and six replicates were run per sample. The immunoSEQ hsTCRbeta kit was used to prepare TCRbeta libraries according to the manufacturer's instructions. An Illumina NovaSeq 6000 S4 flow cell was used to sequence the final libraries, which had first been combined to 3 nM. Turning to the authors' computational methods: The immunoSEQ Analyzer handled quality control and preprocessing of the raw data. The analysis was limited to productive rearrangements, and each clonotype was defined by a unique CDR3 amino acid sequence. Repertoire clonality was estimated as the Gini-Simpson index, computed with the R package tcR. Student's t test was used to compare Gini indices, while Pearson correlation assessed associations with tumor size change. TCRdb stores this immuneACCESS table with in-frame sequences only. Part of the clones is absent; in the studies checked, under half of the shortfall reflects unresolved V genes, and no reason is known for the rest. The DNA gave D and trimming, while V, J and clone size come from that table. For this sample there are 73,000 or so clones; 70% to 90% appear just once. Together, the top ten hold nearly 3.5% of the sample.

The time point tag for this specimen amounts to: after neoadjuvant nivolumab, at surgical resection. Patients were newly diagnosed with stage II-IVA oral cavity squamous cell carcinoma and had received no prior systemic or radiation treatment. The cohort consisted of patients with HPV-negative, locally advanced oral cavity squamous cell carcinoma. No culture maintenance or expansion was done, as the peripheral blood mononuclear cells went straight to analysis. The samples were drawn from a longitudinal correlative study tied to a single-arm phase II trial testing neoadjuvant nivolumab in oral cavity squamous cell carcinoma. Subject-matched pre- and post-treatment PBMCs and tumors from three responders and three non-responders were subjected to genomic DNA-based TCRbeta sequencing. Peripheral blood mononuclear cells were drawn once before nivolumab treatment and a second time after treatment, when surgery took place. The Maxwell RSC DNA from Cells kit was used to extract genomic DNA from PBMCs.

This specimen belongs to a study of neoadjuvant anti-PD-1 for oral cavity cancer (dated by TCRdb to about 2021). Some background on the complete study: Before undergoing curative-intent surgical resection, most patients got three to four biweekly nivolumab doses at 3 mg/kg. Patients who did not progress were given a fourth nivolumab dose at about day 43 and had definitive surgical resection on days 50-56. Under RECIST 1.1, a patient counted as a responder if showing complete response, partial response or stable disease, and as a non-responder if showing progression. The parent correlative cohort had 12 to 13 patients and a response rate of 33%.

Trimmed from V: 1 base; trimmed from J: 0 bases; junction bases lacking a gene match: 6. CDR1 and CDR2, per the germline V gene, are SGHTA and FQGTGA. The CDR3 runs 18 residues from the cysteine to the phenylalanine. The CDR3 DNA has 54 bases and is translated from base 1. Results the study describes overall, beyond this receptor: Higher pretreatment blood Treg/Th17 ratios correlated with both higher pretreatment blood TCRbeta clonality and lower post-treatment tumor TCRbeta clonality. Only three patients per response group were included in the TCR analyses, and larger cohorts for validation were called for by the authors. Within PBMCs, T cell clonality (Gini index) was significantly higher in non-responders than responders after neoadjuvant nivolumab.

This clonotype was sampled from a person aged 35-80 years with oral cavity squamous cell carcinoma. Sample: PBMCs, taken after nivolumab (anti-PD-1) treatment. This chain joins TRBV7-3 to TRBJ1-3; 10 of the junction bases match TRBD1. The CDR3 protein sequence reads: CASSLIMRTGGSGNTIYF. The DNA sequence follows: TGTGCCAGCAGCTTAATAATGAGGACAGGGGGCTCTGGAAACACCATATATTTT.